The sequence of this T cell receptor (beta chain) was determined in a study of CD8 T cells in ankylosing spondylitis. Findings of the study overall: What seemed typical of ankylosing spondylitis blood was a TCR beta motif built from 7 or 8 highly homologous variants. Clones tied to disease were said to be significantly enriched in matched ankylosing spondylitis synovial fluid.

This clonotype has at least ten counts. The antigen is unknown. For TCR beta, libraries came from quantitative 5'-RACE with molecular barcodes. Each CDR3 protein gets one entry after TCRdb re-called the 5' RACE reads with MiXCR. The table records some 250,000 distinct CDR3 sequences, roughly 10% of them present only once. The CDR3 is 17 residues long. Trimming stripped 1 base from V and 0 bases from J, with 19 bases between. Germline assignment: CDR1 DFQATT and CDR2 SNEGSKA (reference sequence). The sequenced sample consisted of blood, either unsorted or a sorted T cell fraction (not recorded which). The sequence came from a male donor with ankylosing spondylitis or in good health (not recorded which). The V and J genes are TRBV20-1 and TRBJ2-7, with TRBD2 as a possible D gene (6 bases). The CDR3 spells CSARGSPGTSVSYEQYF. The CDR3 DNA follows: TGCAGTGCTAGAGGGTCCCCCGGGACTTCCGTCTCCTACGAGCAGTACTTC.